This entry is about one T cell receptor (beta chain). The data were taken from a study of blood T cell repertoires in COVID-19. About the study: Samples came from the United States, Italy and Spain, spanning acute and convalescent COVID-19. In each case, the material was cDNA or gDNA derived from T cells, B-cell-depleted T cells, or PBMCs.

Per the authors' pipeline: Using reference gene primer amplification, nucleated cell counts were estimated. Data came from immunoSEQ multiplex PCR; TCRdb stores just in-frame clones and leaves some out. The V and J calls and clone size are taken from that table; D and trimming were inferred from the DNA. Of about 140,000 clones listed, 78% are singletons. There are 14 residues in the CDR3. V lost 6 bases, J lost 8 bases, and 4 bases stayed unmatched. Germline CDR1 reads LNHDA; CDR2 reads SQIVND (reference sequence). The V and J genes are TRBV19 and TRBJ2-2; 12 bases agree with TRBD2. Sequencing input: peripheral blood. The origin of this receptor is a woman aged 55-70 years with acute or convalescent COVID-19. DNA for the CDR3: TGTGCCAGTAGACTAGCGGGAGGTTCTGGGGAGCTGTTTTTT. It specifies CASRLAGGSGELFF.